Below are 15 T cell receptor beta chains sequenced from a single sample in a study of vaccination and CD4 T cells after COVID-19. Antigens for these TCRs are unknown. Treatment noted: approximately nine-day PBMC culture with coronavirus spike peptide pools or control peptides (ViraFEST assay). Researchers collected the unexposed donor's CD4+ T cells before the COVID-19 pandemic (2011-2018). Sequenced with the Oncomine TCR Beta short-read assay was DNA taken from cultured CD4+ T cells. One entry per CDR3 protein results from TCRdb running MiXCR on the PCR reads. The table has fewer than 8,000 distinct CDR3 sequences, approximately 33% seen once; the top ten hold around 20%. The sample taken for sequencing was CD4+ T cells from blood, cultured in vitro. The origin of the receptors is a human donor in good health.

Remarks on this clonotype: Being one base from a much bigger clone, this may be a read error. The rearrangement joins TRBV20-1 to TRBJ1-5; tentatively, D is TRBD1 (6 bases). V lost 1 base, J lost 1 base, and 11 bases lay in between. CDR3 length equals 15 residues. CDR1 is DFQATT, CDR2 SNEGSKA, per germline (reference sequence). The CDR3 nucleotides are TGCAGTGCTAGAGGGGGGGCAGGGAGCAATCAGCCCCAGCATTTT. Its protein is CSARGGAGSNQPQHF.

This rearrangement joins TRBV10-3 to TRBJ1-2; 7 bases agree with TRBD1. Per germline, CDR1 ENHRY and CDR2 SYGVKD. V lost 9 bases and J lost 4; bases outside the gene matches: 11. This CDR3 region has 14 residues. CDR3 sequence: CAIGGEGAGYGYTF. For the CDR3, the DNA is TGTGCCATTGGCGGGGAGGGGGCTGGCTATGGCTACACCTTC.

This clonotype was seen just once. The genes are TRBV11-2 and TRBJ2-2; D could derive from TRBD1 or TRBD2 (5 bases each). Germline CDR1 and CDR2: SGHAT and FQNNGV. The CDR3 extends over 16 amino acids. The V end was cut by 2 bases, the J end by 0 bases, with 10 bases between. The CDR3 nucleotides are TGTGCCAGCAGCTTAAAGGGGACGACGAACACCGGGGAGCTGTTTTTT. Amino acid sequence: CASSLKGTTNTGELFF.

The V call is TRBV20-1, the J call TRBJ2-1; no firm D call. The CDR3 extends over 14 amino acids. The V end was cut by 6 bases, the J end by 6 bases, with 18 bases between. CDR1 and CDR2 from the germline V gene are DFQATT and SNEGSKA (reference sequence). As DNA, the CDR3 is TGCAGTGCCCCTCAGCTGGAGCGAGGCAATGAGCAGTTCTTC. This encodes CSAPQLERGNEQFF.

This clonotype was observed a handful of times. This chain joins TRBV7-9 and TRBJ2-5, with 7 bases fitting TRBD2. The CDR3 contains 17 residues. CDR1 and CDR2 (germline): SEHNR, FQNEAQ (reference sequence). J lost 1 base, V lost 4 bases, and 12 bases had no gene match. Here the CDR3 reads CASSWWVSGRSQETQYF. In nucleotides, the CDR3 is TGTGCCAGCAGCTGGTGGGTTAGCGGGCGCTCCCAAGAGACCCAGTACTTC. The full variable domain, completed using reference TRBV7-9 and TRBJ2-5, is DTGVSQNPRHKITKRGQNVTFRCDPISEHNRLYWYRQTLGQGPEFLTYFQNEAQLEKSRLLSDRFSAERPKGSFSTLEIQRTEQGDSAMYLCASSWWVSGRSQETQYFGPGTRLLVL.

The chain links TRBV7-7 to TRBJ2-5, with 11 positions matching TRBD2. This CDR3 is built from 17 residues. With V trimmed by 3 bases and J by 2 bases, 8 bases remained unmatched. The V gene's germline CDR1 is SSHAT and CDR2 FNYEAQ (reference sequence). CDR3 nucleotide sequence: TGTGCCAGCAGCTTGCTAGCGGGGGGCCCTATGCAAGAGACCCAGTACTTC. This codes for CASSLLAGGPMQETQYF.

The chain combines TRBV5-1 with TRBJ2-3; 11 bases are a match to TRBD2. J was trimmed by 6 bases and V by 4 bases; bases with no gene match: 10. The CDR3 runs 16 residues. Looked up from germline, CDR1 is SGHRS and CDR2 is YFSETQ. CDR3 coding DNA: TGCGCCAGCAGCGCCCTGACTAGCGGGGTCCGGGATACGCAGTATTTT. This codes for CASSALTSGVRDTQYF.

In DNA, the CDR3 is TGCGCCAGCAGCCGGACAGGGGGCACAGATACGCAGTATTTT. Residues: CASSRTGGTDTQYF. V usage is TRBV5-1 and J usage is TRBJ2-3; 9 nucleotides agree with TRBD1. The germline V gene has CDR1 SGHRS and CDR2 YFSETQ. V lost 4 bases, J lost 1 base, and 1 base stayed unmatched. The CDR3 consists of 14 residues.

The rearrangement joins TRBV19 to TRBJ2-3, with 8 bases matching TRBD1. In germline, CDR1 is LNHDA, CDR2 SQIVND (reference sequence). V lost 5 bases and J lost 0; bases outside the gene matches: 1. This CDR3 comprises 14 residues. Here the CDR3 DNA reads TGTGCCAGTAGTCAGGGGGCCAGCACAGATACGCAGTATTTT. The encoded protein is CASSQGASTDTQYF. The full variable domain, completed using reference TRBV19 and TRBJ2-3, is DGGITQSPKYLFRKEGQNVTLSCEQNLNHDAMYWYRQDPGQGLRLIYYSQIVNDFQKGDIAEGYSVSREKKESFPLTVTSAQKNPTAFYLCASSQGASTDTQYFGPGTRLTVL.

The rearrangement uses TRBV19 and TRBJ1-5, with D uncertain. CDR3 length equals 13 residues. CDR1 LNHDA and CDR2 SQIVND come from the germline V gene (reference sequence). The V and J ends lost 5 bases and 7 bases respectively, with 12 bases between them. The CDR3 DNA follows: TGTGCCAGTAGTCCGGGTGTCTTACAGCCCCAGCATTTT. The encoded protein is CASSPGVLQPQHF. Filled out from reference TRBV19 and TRBJ1-5, the complete variable domain reads DGGITQSPKYLFRKEGQNVTLSCEQNLNHDAMYWYRQDPGQGLRLIYYSQIVNDFQKGDIAEGYSVSREKKESFPLTVTSAQKNPTAFYLCASSPGVLQPQHFGDGTRLSIL.

This clonotype was observed a few times. The chain links TRBV12-3 or TRBV12-4 to TRBJ2-7; the D gene is possibly TRBD2 (7 bases). V was clipped by 0 bases and J by 2 bases, with 8 bases between them. The CDR3 extends over 14 amino acids. The CDR3 loop is CASSLAGGPYEQYF. CDR3 nucleotides: TGTGCCAGCAGTTTAGCCGGGGGGCCCTACGAGCAGTACTTC.

This clonotype was seen a few times. The chain links TRBV20-1 to TRBJ2-1; D is possibly TRBD1 or TRBD2 (6 bases each). The CDR3 contains 15 residues. V gave up 3 bases and J gave up 5 bases, with 17 bases separating them. Germline values: CDR1 DFQATT, CDR2 SNEGSKA (reference sequence). CDR3 nucleotides: TGCAGTGCTAGCCCGATGTCCGGGGGCCACAATGAGCAGTTCTTC. Translation gives CSASPMSGGHNEQFF.

This clonotype was counted a few times. The chain uses TRBV19 and TRBJ2-5, with D uncertain. The germline V and J ends were trimmed by 4 bases and 4 bases, with 10 bases remaining between them. This CDR3 spans 13 amino acids. CDR1 is LNHDA and CDR2 is SQIVND in the germline V gene (reference sequence). CDR3 nucleotide sequence: TGTGCCAGTAGTACAACCGGTCGAGAGACCCAGTACTTC. Protein: CASSTTGRETQYF.

This clonotype was seen a few times. The genes are TRBV6-1 and TRBJ1-3; D may be TRBD1 (5 bases). The CDR3 length is 15 residues. V was pared by 5 bases and J by 1 base, with 12 bases between. From germline, CDR1 is MNHNS and CDR2 SASEGT. The CDR3 here is CASSRPTESGNTIYF. For the CDR3, the DNA is TGTGCCAGCAGTCGACCGACAGAGTCTGGAAACACCATATATTTT.

This clonotype has a handful of counts. This chain joins TRBV10-3 and TRBJ2-3, with 8 bases that match TRBD2. V shed 4 bases and J 1 base; nucleotides not matched to a gene: 7. Germline assignment: CDR1 ENHRY and CDR2 SYGVKD. The CDR3 spans 16 residues. CDR3 region: CAISASGSGGTDTQYF. The CDR3 nucleotides are TGTGCCATCAGTGCAAGCGGGAGTGGGGGCACAGATACGCAGTATTTT.